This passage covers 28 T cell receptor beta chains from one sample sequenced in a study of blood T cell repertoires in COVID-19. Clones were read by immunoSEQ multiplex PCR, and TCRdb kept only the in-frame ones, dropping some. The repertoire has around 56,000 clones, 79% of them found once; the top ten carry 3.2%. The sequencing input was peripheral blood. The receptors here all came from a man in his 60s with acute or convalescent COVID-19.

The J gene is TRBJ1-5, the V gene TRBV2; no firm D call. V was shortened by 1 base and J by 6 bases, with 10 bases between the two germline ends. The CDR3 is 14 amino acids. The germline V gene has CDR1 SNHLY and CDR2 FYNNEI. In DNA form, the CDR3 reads TGTGCCAGCAGTGAAGGCCTAGTGGGTCAGCCCCAGCATTTT. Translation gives CASSEGLVGQPQHF.

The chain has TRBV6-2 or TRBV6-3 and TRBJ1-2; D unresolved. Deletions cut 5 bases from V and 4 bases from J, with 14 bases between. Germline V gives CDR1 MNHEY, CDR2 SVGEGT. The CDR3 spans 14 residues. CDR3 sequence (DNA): TGTGCCAGCAGTGAGCCAAGAACCTTCTATGGCTACACCTTC. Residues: CASSEPRTFYGYTF.

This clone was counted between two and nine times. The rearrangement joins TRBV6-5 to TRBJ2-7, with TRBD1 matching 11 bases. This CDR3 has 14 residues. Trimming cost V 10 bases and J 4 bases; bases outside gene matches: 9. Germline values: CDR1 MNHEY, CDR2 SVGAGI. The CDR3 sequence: CATIGQGAKYEQYF. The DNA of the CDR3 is TGTGCCACCATTGGACAGGGGGCCAAGTACGAGCAGTACTTC.

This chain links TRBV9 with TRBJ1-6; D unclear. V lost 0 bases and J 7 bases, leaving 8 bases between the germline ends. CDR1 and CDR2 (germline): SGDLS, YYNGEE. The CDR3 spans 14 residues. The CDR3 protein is CASSVGSQNSPLHF. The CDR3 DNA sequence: TGTGCCAGCAGCGTAGGATCTCAGAATTCACCCCTCCACTTT.

This chain's CDR3 is CASSLGQGIGYTF. In DNA, the CDR3 is TGTGCCAGCAGTTTGGGACAGGGTATCGGCTACACCTTC. The V call is TRBV12-3 or TRBV12-4, the J call TRBJ1-2; the match to TRBD1 covers 9 bases. V trimming: 3 bases; J trimming: 8 bases; junction bases outside the gene matches: 4. The CDR3 has 13 residues.

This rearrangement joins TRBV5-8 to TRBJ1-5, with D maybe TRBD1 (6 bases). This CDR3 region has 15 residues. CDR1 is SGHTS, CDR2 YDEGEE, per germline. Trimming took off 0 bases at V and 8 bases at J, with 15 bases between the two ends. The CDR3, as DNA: TGTGCCAGCAGCTTGGGGGGTCAGGGGCAGAAGCCCCAGCATTTT. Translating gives CASSLGGQGQKPQHF.

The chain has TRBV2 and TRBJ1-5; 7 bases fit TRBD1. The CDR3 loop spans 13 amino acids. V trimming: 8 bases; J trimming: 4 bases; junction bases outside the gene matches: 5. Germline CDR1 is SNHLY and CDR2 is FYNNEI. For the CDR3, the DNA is TGTGCCAGCCGAGGGACAGCTAATCAGCCCCAGCATTTT. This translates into CASRGTANQPQHF.

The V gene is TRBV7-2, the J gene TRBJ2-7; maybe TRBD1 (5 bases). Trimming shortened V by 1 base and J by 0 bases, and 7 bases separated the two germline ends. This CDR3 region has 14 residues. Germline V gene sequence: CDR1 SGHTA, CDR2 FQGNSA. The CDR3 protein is CASSLEQASYEQYF. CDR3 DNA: TGTGCCAGCAGCTTAGAACAGGCCTCCTACGAGCAGTACTTC.

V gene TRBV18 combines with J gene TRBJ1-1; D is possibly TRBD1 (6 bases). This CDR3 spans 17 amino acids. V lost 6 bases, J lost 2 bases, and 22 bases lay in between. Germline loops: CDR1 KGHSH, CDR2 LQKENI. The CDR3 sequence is CASSPTLMDSINTEAFF. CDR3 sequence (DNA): TGTGCCAGCTCCCCAACCCTGATGGACAGCATTAACACTGAAGCTTTCTTT.

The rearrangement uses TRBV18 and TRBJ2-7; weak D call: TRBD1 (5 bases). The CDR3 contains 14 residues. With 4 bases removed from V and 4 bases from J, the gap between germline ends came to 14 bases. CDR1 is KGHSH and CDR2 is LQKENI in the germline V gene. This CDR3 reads CASSQPGRAYEQYF. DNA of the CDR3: TGTGCCAGCTCACAACCAGGCAGGGCTTACGAGCAGTACTTC.

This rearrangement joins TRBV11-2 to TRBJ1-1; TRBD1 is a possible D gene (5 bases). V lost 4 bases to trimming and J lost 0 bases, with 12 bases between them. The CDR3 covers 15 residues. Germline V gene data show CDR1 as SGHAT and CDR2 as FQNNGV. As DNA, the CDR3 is TGTGCCAGCAGCTCCATGGGGCAGCTGAACACTGAAGCTTTCTTT. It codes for CASSSMGQLNTEAFF.

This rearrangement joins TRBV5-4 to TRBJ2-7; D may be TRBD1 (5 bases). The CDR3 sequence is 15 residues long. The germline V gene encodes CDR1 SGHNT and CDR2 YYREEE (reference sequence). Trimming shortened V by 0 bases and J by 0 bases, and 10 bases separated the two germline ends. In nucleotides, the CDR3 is TGTGCCAGCAGCTTGGGAGCAGGGCTCTCCTACGAGCAGTACTTC. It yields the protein CASSLGAGLSYEQYF.

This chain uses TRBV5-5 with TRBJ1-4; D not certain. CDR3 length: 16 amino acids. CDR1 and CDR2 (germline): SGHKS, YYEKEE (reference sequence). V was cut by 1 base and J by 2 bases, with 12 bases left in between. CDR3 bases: TGTGCCAGCAGCTTGATTACAGTCCTCACTAATGAAAAACTGTTTTTT. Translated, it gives CASSLITVLTNEKLFF.

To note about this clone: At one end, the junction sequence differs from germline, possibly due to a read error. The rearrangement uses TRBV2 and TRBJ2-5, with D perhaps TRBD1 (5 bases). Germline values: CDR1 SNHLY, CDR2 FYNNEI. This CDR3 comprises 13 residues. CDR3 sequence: CASSEQGQQTQYF. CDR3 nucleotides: TGTGCCAGCAGTGAACAGGGCCAACAGACCCAGTACTTC.

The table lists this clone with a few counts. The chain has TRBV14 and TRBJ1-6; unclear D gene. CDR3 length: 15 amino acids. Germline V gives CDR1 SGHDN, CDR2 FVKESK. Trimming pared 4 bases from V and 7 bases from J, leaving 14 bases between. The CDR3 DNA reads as TGTGCCAGCAGCCCACAAATGACCGGGAATTCACCCCTCCACTTT. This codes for CASSPQMTGNSPLHF.

CDR3 sequence: CASTLAGLAYNEQFF. DNA of the CDR3: TGTGCCAGCACCTTAGCGGGTCTCGCCTACAATGAGCAGTTCTTC. The chain has TRBV6-5 and TRBJ2-1; the match to TRBD2 covers 7 bases. Germline trimming cut 7 bases from V and 2 bases from J; bases unmatched to any gene: 8. CDR1 is MNHEY and CDR2 is SVGAGI in the germline V gene. CDR3 length: 15 residues.

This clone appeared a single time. The CDR3 loop is CASRQPGETEAFF. In DNA, the CDR3 is TGTGCCAGTAGACAACCAGGGGAAACTGAAGCTTTCTTT. J is TRBJ1-1 and V is TRBV19; D is perhaps TRBD1 (6 bases). The CDR3 has 13 residues. V gave up 6 bases and J gave up 5 bases, with 13 bases separating them. Germline V lookup: CDR1 LNHDA, CDR2 SQIVND (reference sequence).

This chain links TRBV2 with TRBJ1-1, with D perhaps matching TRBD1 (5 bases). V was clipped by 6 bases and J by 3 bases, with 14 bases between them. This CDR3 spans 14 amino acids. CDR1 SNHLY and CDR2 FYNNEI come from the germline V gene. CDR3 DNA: TGTGCCAGCAGCATCGACAGCCTTGACACTGAAGCTTTCTTT. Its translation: CASSIDSLDTEAFF.

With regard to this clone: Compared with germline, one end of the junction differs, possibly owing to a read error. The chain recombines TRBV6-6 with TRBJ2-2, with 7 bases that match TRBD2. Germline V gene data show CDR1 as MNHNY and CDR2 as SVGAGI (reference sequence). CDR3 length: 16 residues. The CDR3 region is CASHTFGLVGTEELFF. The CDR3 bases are TGTGCCAGCCACACCTTTGGACTAGTCGGTACCGAGGAGCTGTTTTTT.

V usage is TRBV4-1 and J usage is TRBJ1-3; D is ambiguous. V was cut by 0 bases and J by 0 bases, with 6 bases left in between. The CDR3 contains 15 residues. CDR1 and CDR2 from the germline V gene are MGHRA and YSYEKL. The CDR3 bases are TGCGCCAGCAGCCAAGATCCAAACTCTGGAAACACCATATATTTT. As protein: CASSQDPNSGNTIYF.

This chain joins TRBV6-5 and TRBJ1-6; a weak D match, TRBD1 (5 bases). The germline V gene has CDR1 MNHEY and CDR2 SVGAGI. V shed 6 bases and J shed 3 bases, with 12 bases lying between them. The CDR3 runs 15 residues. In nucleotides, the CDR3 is TGTGCCAGCAGCGAGTCCGGGGGCTATAATTCACCCCTCCACTTT. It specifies CASSESGGYNSPLHF.

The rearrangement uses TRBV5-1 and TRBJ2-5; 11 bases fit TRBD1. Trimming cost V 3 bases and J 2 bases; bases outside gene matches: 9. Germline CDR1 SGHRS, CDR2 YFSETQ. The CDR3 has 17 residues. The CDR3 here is CASSYGQGAYGQETQYF. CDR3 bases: TGCGCCAGCAGCTATGGACAGGGGGCCTACGGACAAGAGACCCAGTACTTC.

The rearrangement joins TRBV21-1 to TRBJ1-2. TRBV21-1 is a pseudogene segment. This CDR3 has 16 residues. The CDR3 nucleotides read TGTGCCAGCAGCAAAGCGGGAGGACCGACTAACTATGGCTACACCTTC. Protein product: CASSKAGGPTNYGYTF.

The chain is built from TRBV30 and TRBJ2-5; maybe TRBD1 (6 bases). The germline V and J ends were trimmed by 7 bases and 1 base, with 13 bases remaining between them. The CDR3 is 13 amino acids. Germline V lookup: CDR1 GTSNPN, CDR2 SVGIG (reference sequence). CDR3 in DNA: TGTGCCTATACACGGGACACCCAAGAGACCCAGTACTTC. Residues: CAYTRDTQETQYF. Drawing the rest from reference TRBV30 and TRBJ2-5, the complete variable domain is SQTIHQWPATLVQPVGSPLSLECTVEGTSNPNLYWYRQAAGRGLQLLFYSVGIGQISSEVPQNLSASRPQDRQFILSSKKLLLSDSGFYLCAYTRDTQETQYFGPGTRLLVL.

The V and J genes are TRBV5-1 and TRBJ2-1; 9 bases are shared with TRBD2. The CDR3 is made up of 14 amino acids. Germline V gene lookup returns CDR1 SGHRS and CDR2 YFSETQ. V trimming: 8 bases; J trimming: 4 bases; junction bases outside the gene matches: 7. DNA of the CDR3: TGCGCCAGTCTGCGGGGGGGCGAGTACAATGAGCAGTTCTTC. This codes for CASLRGGEYNEQFF.

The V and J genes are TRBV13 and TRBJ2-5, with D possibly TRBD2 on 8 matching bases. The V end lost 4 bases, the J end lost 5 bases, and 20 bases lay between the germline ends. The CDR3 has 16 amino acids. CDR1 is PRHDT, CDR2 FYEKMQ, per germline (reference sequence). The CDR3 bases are TGTGCCAGCAGCTCCGAGGGGGCGGGGGGCTCGGAGACCCAGTACTTC. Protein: CASSSEGAGGSETQYF.

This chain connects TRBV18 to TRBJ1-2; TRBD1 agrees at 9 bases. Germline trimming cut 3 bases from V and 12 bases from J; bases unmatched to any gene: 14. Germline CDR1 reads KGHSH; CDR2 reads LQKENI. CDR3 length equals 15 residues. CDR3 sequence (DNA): TGTGCCAGCTCACCTATGAGGACAGGGGACTTTAGAAACACCTTC. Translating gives CASSPMRTGDFRNTF. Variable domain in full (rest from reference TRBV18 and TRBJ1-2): NAGVMQNPRHLVRRRGQEARLRCSPMKGHSHVYWYRQLPEEGLKFMVYLQKENIIDESGMPKERFSAEFPKEGPSILRIQQVVRGDSAAYFCASSPMRTGDFRNTFGSGTRLTVV.

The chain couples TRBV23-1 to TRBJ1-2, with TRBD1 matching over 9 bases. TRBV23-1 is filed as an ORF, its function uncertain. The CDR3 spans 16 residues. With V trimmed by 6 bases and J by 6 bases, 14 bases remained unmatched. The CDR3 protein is CASSGDRDREGNGYTF. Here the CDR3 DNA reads TGCGCCAGCAGCGGGGACCGGGACAGGGAGGGAAATGGCTACACCTTC.